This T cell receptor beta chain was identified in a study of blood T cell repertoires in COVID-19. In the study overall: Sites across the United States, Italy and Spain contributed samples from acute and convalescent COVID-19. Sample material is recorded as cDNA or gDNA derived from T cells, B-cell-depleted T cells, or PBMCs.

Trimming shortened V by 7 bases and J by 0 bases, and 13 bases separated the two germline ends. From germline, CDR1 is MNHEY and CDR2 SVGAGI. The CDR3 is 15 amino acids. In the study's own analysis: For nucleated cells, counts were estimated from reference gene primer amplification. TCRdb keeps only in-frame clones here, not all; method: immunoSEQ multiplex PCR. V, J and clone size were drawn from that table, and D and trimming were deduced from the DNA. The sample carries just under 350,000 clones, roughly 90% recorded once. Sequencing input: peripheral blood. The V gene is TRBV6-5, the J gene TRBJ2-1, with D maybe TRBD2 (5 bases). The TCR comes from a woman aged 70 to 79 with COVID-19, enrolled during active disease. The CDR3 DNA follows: TGTGCCAGCACTTCGGGGTTGTACTCCTACAATGAGCAGTTCTTC. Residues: CASTSGLYSYNEQFF.